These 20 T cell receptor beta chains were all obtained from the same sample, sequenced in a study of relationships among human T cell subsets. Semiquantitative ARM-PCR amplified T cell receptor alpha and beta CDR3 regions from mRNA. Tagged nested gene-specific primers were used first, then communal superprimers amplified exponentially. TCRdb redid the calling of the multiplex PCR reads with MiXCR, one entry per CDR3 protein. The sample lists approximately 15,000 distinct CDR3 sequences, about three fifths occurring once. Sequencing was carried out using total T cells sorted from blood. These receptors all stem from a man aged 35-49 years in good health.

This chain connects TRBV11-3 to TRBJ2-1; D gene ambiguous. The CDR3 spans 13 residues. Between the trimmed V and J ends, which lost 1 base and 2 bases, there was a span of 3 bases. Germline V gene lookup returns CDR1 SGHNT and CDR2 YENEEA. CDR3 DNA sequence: TGTGCCAGCAGCTTAGTCCCCTACAATGAGCAGTTCTTC. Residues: CASSLVPYNEQFF.

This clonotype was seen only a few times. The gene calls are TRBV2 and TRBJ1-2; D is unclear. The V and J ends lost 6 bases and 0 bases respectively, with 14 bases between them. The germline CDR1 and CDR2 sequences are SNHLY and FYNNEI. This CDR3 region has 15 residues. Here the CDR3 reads CASSPPGKANYGYTF. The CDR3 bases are TGTGCCAGCAGCCCTCCAGGAAAAGCTAACTATGGCTACACCTTC.

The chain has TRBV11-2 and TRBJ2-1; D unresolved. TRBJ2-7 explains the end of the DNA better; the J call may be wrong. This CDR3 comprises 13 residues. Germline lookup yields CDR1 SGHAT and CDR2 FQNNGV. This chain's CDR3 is CASSLGLASEQYF. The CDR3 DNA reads TGTGCCAGCAGCTTAGGTCTCGCATCCGAGCAGTACTTC.

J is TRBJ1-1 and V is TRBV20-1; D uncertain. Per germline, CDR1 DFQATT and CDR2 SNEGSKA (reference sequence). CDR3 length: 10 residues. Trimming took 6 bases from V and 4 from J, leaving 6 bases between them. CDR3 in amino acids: CSAGPTEAFF. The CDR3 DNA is TGCAGTGCCGGGCCCACTGAAGCTTTCTTT.

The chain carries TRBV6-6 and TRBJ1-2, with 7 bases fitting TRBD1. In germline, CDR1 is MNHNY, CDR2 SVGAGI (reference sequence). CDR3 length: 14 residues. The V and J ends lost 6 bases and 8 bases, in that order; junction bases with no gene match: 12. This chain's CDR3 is CASRGTGTVGGYTF. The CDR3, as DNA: TGTGCCAGCAGGGGCACCGGGACAGTTGGCGGCTACACCTTC.

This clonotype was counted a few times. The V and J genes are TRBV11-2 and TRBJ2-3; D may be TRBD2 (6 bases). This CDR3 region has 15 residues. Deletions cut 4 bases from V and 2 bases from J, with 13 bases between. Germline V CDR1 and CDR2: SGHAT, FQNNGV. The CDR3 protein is CASSSGRRATDTQYF. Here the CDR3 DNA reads TGTGCCAGCAGCTCCGGTCGGAGGGCCACAGATACGCAGTATTTT.

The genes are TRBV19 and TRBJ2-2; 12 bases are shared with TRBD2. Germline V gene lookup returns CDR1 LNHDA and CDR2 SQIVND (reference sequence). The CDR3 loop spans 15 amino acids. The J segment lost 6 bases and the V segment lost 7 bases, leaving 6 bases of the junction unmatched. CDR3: CASTLTSGSPGELFF. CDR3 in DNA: TGTGCCAGTACCCTGACTAGCGGGAGCCCCGGGGAGCTGTTTTTT.

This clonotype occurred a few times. The CDR3 coding sequence is TGTGCCAGCAGCACCCACAGAGCTGAAGCTTTCTTT. It translates to CASSTHRAEAFF. V and J are TRBV11-2 and TRBJ1-1; D is undetermined. The CDR3 totals 12 residues. The V and J ends lost 5 bases and 6 bases respectively, with 10 bases between them. CDR1 is SGHAT and CDR2 is FQNNGV in the germline V gene.

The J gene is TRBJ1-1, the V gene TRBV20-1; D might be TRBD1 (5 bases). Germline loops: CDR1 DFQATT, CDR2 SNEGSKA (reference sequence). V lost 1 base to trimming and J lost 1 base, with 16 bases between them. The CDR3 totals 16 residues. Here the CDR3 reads CSARGGDVRENTEAFF. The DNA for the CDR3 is TGCAGTGCTAGAGGAGGGGACGTTAGAGAGAACACTGAAGCTTTCTTT.

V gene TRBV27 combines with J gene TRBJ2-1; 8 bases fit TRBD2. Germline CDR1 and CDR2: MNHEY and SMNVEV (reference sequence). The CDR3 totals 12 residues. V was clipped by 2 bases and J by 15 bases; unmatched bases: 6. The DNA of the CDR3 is TGTGCCAGCAGTTTACAAGGGACTAGGCCGTTCTTC. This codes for CASSLQGTRPFF.

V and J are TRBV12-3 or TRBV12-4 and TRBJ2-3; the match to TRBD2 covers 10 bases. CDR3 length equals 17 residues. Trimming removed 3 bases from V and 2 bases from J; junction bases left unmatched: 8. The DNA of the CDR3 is TGTGCCAGCAGTTTTCGCACGAGCGGGGGGGCCACAGATACGCAGTATTTT. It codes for CASSFRTSGGATDTQYF.

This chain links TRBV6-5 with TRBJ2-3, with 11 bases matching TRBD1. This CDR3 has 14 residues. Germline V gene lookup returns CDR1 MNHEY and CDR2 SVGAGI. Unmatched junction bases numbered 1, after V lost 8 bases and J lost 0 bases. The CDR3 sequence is CASGTGGSTDTQYF. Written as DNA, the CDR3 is TGTGCCAGCGGGACAGGGGGGAGCACAGATACGCAGTATTTT.

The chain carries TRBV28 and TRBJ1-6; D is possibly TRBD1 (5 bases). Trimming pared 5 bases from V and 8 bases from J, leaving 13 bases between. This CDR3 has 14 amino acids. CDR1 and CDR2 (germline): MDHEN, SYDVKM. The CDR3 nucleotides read TGTGCCAGCAGTCCTCTCGGGGCGCATTCACCCCTCCACTTT. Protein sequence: CASSPLGAHSPLHF.

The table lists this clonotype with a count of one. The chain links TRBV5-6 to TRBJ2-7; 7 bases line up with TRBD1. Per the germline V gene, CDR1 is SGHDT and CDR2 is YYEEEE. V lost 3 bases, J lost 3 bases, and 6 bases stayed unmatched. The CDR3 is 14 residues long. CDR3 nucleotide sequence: TGTGCCAGCAGCTCACCGACAGGGAGCTACGAGCAGTACTTC. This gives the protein CASSSPTGSYEQYF.

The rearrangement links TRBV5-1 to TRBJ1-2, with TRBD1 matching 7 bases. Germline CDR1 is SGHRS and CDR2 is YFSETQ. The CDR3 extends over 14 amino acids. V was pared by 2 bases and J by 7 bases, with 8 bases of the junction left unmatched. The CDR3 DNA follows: TGCGCCAGCAGCTTTGGACAGGCCGAGGGTGGCTACACCTTC. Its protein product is CASSFGQAEGGYTF. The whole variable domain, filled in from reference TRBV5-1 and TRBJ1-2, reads KAGVTQTPRYLIKTRGQQVTLSCSPISGHRSVSWYQQTPGQGLQFLFEYFSETQRNKGNFPGRFSGRQFSNSRSEMNVSTLELGDSALYLCASSFGQAEGGYTFGSGTRLTVV.

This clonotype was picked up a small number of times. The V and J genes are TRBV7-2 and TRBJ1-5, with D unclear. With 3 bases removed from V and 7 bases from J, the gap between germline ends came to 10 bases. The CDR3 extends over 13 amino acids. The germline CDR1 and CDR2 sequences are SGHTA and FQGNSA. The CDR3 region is CASSLGSLQPQHF. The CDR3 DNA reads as TGTGCCAGCAGCTTGGGTTCCCTCCAGCCCCAGCATTTT.

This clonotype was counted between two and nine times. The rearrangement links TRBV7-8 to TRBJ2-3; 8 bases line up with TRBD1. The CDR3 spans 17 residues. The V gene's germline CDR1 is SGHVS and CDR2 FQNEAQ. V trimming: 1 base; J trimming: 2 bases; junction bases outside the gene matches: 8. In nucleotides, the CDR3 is TGTGCCAGCAGCTTAGACTACAGGGGGACCCCCACAGATACGCAGTATTTT. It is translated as CASSLDYRGTPTDTQYF. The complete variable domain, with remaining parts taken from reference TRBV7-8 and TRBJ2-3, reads GAGVSQSPRYKVAKRGQDVALRCDPISGHVSLFWYQQALGQGPEFLTYFQNEAQLDKSGLPSDRFFAERPEGSVSTLKIQRTQQEDSAVYLCASSLDYRGTPTDTQYFGPGTRLTVL.

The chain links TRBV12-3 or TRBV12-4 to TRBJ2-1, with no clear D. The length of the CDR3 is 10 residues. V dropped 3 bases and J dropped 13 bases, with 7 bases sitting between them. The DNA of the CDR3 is TGTGCCAGCAGTTTGAAGATTCAGTTCTTC. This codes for CASSLKIQFF.

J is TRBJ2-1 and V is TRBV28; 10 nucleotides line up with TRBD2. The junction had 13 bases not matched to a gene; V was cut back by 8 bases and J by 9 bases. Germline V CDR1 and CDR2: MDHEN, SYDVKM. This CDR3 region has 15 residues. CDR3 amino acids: CASGERGGVGVEQFF. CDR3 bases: TGTGCCAGCGGTGAGCGGGGGGGAGTTGGTGTTGAGCAGTTCTTC.

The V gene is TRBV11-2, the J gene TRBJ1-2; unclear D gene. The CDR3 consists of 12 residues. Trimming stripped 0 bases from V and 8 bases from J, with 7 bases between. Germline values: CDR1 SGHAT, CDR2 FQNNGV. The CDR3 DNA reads TGTGCCAGCAGCTTAGAAGGCGCCGGCTACACCTTC. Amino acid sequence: CASSLEGAGYTF.